This passage covers 2 T cell receptor beta chains from one sample sequenced in a study of cytomegalovirus exposure and HLA in healthy donors. 60 Vbeta and 13 Jbeta primers were used in PCR. Assay used: immunoSEQ multiplex PCR; TCRdb lists only in-frame clones, some missing. The profile covers about 130,000 clones, with around 67% appearing a single time and more than 3.5% taken by the ten largest. The sequenced material came from PBMCs. All receptors derive from a man aged 18 to 35 in good health and CMV-seropositive.

The chain joins TRBV20-1 to TRBJ1-4; no clear D. Germline V gene lookup returns CDR1 DFQATT and CDR2 SNEGSKA (reference sequence). Deletions cut 0 bases from V and 8 bases from J, with 4 bases between. The CDR3 consists of 11 residues. The CDR3 DNA sequence: TGCAGTGCTAGAGATCTGGAAAAACTGTTTTTT. Translating it yields CSARDLEKLFF.

The chain couples TRBV28 to TRBJ1-2; 8 bases line up with TRBD1. Germline V gives CDR1 MDHEN, CDR2 SYDVKM. This CDR3 spans 18 amino acids. J gave up 0 bases and V 6 bases, and 15 bases lay outside the gene matches. The CDR3, as DNA: TGTGCCAGCAGATATAGCCCCCACTTGACAGGGGCTAACTATGGCTACACCTTC. This encodes CASRYSPHLTGANYGYTF.